This T cell receptor beta chain was sequenced during a study of shared clonotypes between healthy human individuals. Method: immunoSEQ multiplex PCR; TCRdb's copy keeps in-frame clones and lacks some. The profile shows around 700,000 clones, about 90% of them singletons. With V trimmed by 4 bases and J by 4 bases, 7 bases remained unmatched. CDR3 length: 15 residues. In germline, CDR1 is MNHEY, CDR2 SVGAGI. Cells designated naive CD8 were CD45RO-negative and were positively selected for CCR7, with terminally differentiated effector memory CD45RA+ cells excluded. Sequencing input: naive CD8+ T cells sorted from blood. The chain employs TRBV6-5 and TRBJ2-1; 7 nucleotides match TRBD2. This sequence was found in a man aged 25-45 years in good health. In DNA form, the CDR3 reads TGTGCCAGCAGTTTCGGTCTAGCGGAGTACAATGAGCAGTTCTTC. Its protein is CASSFGLAEYNEQFF.